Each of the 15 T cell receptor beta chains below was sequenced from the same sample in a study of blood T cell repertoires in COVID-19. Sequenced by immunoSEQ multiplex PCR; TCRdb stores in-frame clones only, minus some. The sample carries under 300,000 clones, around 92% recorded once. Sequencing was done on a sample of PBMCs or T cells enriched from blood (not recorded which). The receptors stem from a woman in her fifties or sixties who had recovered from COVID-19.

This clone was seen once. The CDR3 DNA is TGTGCCAGCAGCCAGCTGGGCGGGAGGGTAGTAGATACGCAGTATTTT. Translated: CASSQLGGRVVDTQYF. J is TRBJ2-3 and V is TRBV4-2; 9 nucleotides agree with TRBD2. The ends lost 3 bases at V and 5 bases at J; junction bases unmatched: 9. Looked up from germline, CDR1 is LGHNA and CDR2 is YNFKEQ. The CDR3 length is 16 residues.

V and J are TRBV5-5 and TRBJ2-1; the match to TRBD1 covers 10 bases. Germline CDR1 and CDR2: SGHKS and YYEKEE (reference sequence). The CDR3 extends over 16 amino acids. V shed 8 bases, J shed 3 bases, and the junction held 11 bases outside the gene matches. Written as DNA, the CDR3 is TGTGCCAGTCTCGCCGTAGGACAGGGGGTCTACAATGAGCAGTTCTTC. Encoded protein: CASLAVGQGVYNEQFF. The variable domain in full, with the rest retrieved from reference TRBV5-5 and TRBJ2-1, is DAGVTQSPTHLIKTRGQQVTLRCSPISGHKSVSWYQQVLGQGPQFIFQYYEKEERGRGNFPDRFSARQFPNYSSELNVNALLLGDSALYLCASLAVGQGVYNEQFFGPGTRLTVL.

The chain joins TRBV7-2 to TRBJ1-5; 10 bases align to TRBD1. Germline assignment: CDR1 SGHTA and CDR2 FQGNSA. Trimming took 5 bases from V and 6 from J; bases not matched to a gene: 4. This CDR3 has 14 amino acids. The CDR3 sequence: CASSGDRGRQPQHF. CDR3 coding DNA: TGTGCCAGCAGCGGTGACAGGGGGCGTCAGCCCCAGCATTTT. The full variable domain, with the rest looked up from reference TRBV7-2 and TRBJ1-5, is GAGVSQSPSNKVTEKGKDVELRCDPISGHTALYWYRQSLGQGLEFLIYFQGNSAPDKSGLPSDRFSAERTGGSVSTLTIQRTQQEDSAVYLCASSGDRGRQPQHFGDGTRLSIL.

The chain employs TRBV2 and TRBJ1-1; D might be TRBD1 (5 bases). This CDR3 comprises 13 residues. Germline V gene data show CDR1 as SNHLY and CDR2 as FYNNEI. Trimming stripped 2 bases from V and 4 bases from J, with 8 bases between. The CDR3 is CASSEQGGTEAFF. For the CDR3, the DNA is TGTGCCAGCAGTGAACAGGGAGGCACTGAAGCTTTCTTT.

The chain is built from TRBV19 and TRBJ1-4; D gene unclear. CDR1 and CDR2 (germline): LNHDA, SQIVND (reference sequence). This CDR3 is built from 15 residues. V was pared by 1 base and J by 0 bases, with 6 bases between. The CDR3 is CASSIGSTTNEKLFF. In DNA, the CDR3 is TGTGCCAGTAGTATAGGGTCTACAACTAATGAAAAACTGTTTTTT.

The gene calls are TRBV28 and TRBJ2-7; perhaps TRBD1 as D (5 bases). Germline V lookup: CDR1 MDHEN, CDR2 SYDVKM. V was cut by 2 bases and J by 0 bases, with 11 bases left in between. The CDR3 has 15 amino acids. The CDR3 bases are TGTGCCAGCAGTTTAAAAAGAGACAGCTCCTACGAGCAGTACTTC. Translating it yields CASSLKRDSSYEQYF.

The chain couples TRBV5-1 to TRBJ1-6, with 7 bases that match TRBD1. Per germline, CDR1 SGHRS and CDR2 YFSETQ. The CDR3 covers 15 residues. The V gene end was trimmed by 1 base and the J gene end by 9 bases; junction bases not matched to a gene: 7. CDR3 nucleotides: TGCGCCAGCAGCTTGAGCAGGGGGGAAGGTTCACCCCTCCACTTT. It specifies CASSLSRGEGSPLHF.

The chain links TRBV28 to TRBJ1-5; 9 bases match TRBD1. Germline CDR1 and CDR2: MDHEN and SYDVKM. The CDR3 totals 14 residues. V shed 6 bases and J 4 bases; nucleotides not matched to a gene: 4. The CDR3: CASSSTGGNQPQHF. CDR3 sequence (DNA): TGTGCCAGCAGCTCGACAGGGGGTAATCAGCCCCAGCATTTT.

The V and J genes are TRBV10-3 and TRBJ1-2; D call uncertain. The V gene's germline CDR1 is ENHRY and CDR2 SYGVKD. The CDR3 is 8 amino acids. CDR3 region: CGRVGYTF. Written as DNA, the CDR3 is TGTGGCCGCGTGGGCTACACCTTC.

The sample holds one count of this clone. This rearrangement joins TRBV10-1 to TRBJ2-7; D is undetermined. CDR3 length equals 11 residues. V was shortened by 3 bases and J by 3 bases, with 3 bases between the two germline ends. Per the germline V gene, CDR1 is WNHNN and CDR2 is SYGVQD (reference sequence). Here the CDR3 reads CASSDSYEQYF. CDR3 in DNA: TGCGCCAGCAGTGACAGCTACGAGCAGTACTTC.

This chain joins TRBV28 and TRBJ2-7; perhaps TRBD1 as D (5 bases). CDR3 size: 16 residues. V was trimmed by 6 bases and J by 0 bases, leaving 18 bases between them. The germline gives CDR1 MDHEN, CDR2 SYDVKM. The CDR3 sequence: CASRPRASAGSYEQYF. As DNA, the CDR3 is TGTGCCAGCAGACCCAGGGCCTCAGCCGGCTCCTACGAGCAGTACTTC.

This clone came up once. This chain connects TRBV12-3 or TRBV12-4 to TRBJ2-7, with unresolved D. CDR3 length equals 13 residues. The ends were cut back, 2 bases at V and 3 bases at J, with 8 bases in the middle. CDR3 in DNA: TGTGCCAGCAGTTTACCCCCCGGCTACGAGCAGTACTTC. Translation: CASSLPPGYEQYF.

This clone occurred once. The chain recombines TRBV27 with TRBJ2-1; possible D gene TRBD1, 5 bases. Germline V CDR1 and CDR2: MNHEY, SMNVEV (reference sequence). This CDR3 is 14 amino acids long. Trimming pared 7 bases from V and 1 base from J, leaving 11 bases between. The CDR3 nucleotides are TGTGCCAGCACCATTGGACAATCCTACAATGAGCAGTTCTTC. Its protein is CASTIGQSYNEQFF.

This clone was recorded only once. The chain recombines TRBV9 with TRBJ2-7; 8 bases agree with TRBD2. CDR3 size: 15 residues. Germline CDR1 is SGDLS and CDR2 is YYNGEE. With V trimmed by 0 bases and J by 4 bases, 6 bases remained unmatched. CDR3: CASSVGGTRGYEQYF. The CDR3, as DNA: TGTGCCAGCAGCGTAGGAGGGACTAGGGGGTACGAGCAGTACTTC.

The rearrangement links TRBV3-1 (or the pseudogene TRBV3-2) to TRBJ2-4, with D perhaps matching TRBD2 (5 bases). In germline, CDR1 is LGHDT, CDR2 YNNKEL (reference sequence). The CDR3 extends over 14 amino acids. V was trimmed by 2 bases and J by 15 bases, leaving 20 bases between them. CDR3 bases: TGTGCCAGCAGCCAAAGAGGTCTAGCTGAGAGCTGGTACTTC. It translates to CASSQRGLAESWYF.